The present T cell receptor beta chain was sequenced within a study of tumor-infiltrating T cells and Merkel cell polyomavirus. On the study more broadly: The study examined CD8+ T cells specific for the Merkel cell polyomavirus KLL epitope.

General study findings and limits: Among 397 unique KLL-specific TRB sequences, only one clonotype was public.

Every patient's tumor was robustly positive for Merkel cell polyomavirus Large T antigen on immunohistochemistry. Measured with immunoSEQ multiplex PCR; TCRdb has only the in-frame clones, and not every one. The sample holds about 2,100 clones, more than 95% seen once. On this clone: The antigen is unknown.

V lost 4 bases and J 8 bases, leaving 24 bases between the germline ends. The CDR3 sequence is 17 residues long. Germline lookup yields CDR1 LGHNA and CDR2 YNFKEQ. The sequence came from a man between 70 and 80 years old with Merkel cell carcinoma. The rearrangement links TRBV4-2 to TRBJ2-1; TRBD2 might be the D (7 bases). Source material: lymph node tissue. This CDR3 is CASSRDPLGGRFDEQFF. In nucleotides, the CDR3 is TGTGCCAGCAGCCGAGACCCTTTGGGGGGGCGTTTTGATGAGCAGTTCTTC.